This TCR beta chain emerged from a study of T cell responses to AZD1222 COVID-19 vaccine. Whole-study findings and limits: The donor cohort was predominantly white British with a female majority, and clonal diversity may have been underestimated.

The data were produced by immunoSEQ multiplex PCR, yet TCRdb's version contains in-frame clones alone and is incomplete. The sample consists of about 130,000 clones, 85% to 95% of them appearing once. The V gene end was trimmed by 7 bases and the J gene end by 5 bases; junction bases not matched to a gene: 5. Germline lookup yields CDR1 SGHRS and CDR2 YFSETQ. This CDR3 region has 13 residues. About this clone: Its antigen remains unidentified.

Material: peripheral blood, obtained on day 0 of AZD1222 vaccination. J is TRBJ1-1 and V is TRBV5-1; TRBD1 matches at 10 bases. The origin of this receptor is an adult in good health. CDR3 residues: CASGTGDGTEAFF. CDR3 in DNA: TGCGCCAGCGGGACAGGGGATGGAACTGAAGCTTTCTTT.